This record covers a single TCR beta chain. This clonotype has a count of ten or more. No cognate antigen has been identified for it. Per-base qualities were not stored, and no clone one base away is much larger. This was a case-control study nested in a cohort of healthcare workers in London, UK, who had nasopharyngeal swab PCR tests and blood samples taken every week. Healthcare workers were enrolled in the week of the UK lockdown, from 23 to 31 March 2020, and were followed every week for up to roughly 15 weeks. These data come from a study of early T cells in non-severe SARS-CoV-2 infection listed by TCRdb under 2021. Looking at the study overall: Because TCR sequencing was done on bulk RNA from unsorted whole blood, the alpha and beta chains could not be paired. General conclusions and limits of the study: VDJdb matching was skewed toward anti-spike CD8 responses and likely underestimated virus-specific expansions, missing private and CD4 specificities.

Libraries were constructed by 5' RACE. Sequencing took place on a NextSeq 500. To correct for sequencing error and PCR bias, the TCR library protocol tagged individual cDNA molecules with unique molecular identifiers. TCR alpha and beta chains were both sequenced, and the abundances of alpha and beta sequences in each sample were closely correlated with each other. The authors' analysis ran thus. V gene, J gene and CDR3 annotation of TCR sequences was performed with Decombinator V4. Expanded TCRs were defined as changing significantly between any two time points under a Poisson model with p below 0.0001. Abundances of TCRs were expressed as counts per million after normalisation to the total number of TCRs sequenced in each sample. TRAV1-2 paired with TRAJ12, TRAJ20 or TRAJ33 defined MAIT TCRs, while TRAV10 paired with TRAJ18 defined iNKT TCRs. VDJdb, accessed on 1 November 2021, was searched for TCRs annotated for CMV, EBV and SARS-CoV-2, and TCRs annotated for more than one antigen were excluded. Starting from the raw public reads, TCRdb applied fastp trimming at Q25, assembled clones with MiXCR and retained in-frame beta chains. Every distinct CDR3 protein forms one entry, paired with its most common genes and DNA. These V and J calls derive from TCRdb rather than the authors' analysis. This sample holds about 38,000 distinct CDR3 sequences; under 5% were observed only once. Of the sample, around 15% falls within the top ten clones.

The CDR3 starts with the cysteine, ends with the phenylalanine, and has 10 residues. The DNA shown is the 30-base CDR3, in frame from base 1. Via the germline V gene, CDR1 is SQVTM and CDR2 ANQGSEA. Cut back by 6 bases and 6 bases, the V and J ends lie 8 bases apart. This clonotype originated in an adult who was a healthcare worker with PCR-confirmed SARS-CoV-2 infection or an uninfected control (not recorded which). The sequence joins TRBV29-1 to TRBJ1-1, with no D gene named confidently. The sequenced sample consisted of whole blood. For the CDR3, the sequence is CSVKVAEAFF. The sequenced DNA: TGCAGCGTGAAAGTCGCTGAAGCTTTCTTT.